The 8 T cell receptor beta chains below were found in one sample sequenced in a study of long-term antiretroviral therapy in people with HIV. Assay version v3.0 of immunoSEQ was used, and it was run at survey level. Repertoires were generated with immunoSEQ multiplex PCR, while TCRdb's copy carries only in-frame clones and drops some. The repertoire holds about 17,000 clones, with 76% as singletons. The sample in question was unsorted PBMCs, obtained around 2.4 years before starting antiretroviral therapy. The origin of the receptors is a woman aged 50 to 60 with HIV.

The chain carries TRBV21-1 and TRBJ1-2. TRBV21-1 is marked as a pseudogene. The CDR3 is 17 amino acids. CDR3 sequence (DNA): TGTGCCAGCAGGCCTCAAAGGCGGGGTCTCTCTAACTATGGCTACACCTTC. This encodes CASRPQRRGLSNYGYTF.

The rearrangement links TRBV11-2 to TRBJ1-3; 8 bases are shared with TRBD1. The germline V gene encodes CDR1 SGHAT and CDR2 FQNNGV. V shed 5 bases, J shed 0 bases, and the junction held 6 bases outside the gene matches. The CDR3 totals 16 residues. Here the CDR3 reads CASSLDRGYSGNTIYF. For the CDR3, the DNA is TGTGCCAGCAGCCTCGACAGGGGATACTCTGGAAACACCATATATTTT.

This chain links TRBV6-5 with TRBJ2-4; a weak D match, TRBD1 (6 bases). V gave up 7 bases and J gave up 8 bases, with 12 bases separating them. Looked up from germline, CDR1 is MNHEY and CDR2 is SVGAGI. The CDR3 contains 12 residues. The CDR3 DNA follows: TGTGCCAGCATGGGGGCAGGGGACATTCAGTACTTC. Amino acids: CASMGAGDIQYF.

The table lists this clone with a few counts. V and J are TRBV5-6 and TRBJ2-3; D unresolved. Germline CDR1 and CDR2: SGHDT and YYEEEE. Trimming stripped 3 bases from V and 4 bases from J, with 9 bases between. The CDR3 length is 13 residues. As DNA, the CDR3 is TGTGCCAGCAGCTACAGCCCCTCAGATACGCAGTATTTT. It yields the protein CASSYSPSDTQYF.

The chain couples TRBV5-6 to TRBJ2-1; TRBD1 aligns across 12 bases. The J segment lost 7 bases and the V segment lost 4 bases, leaving 6 bases of the junction unmatched. The CDR3 is 15 amino acids. In germline, CDR1 is SGHDT, CDR2 YYEEEE. DNA of the CDR3: TGTGCCAGCAGCCCGGGGACAGGGGGCGGGAATGAGCAGTTCTTC. Protein product: CASSPGTGGGNEQFF.

CDR3 region: CASMVAAERAGELFF. CDR3 nucleotides: TGTGCCAGCATGGTGGCGGCTGAGAGGGCCGGGGAGCTGTTTTTT. The rearrangement joins TRBV7-2 to TRBJ2-2; D might be TRBD2 (5 bases). The CDR3 sequence is 15 residues long. Per the germline V gene, CDR1 is SGHTA and CDR2 is FQGNSA. Trimming removed 7 bases at V and 6 bases at J, with 18 bases between.

This clone was seen a single time. The chain recombines TRBV2 with TRBJ1-5, with D possibly matching TRBD1 (6 bases). Trimming shortened V by 6 bases and J by 4 bases, and 13 bases separated the two germline ends. CDR1 is SNHLY, CDR2 FYNNEI, per germline. The CDR3 covers 14 residues. The CDR3 is CASRTDRVNQPQHF. The CDR3 DNA reads as TGTGCCAGCAGAACGGACAGAGTTAATCAGCCCCAGCATTTT. The full variable domain, with the rest looked up from reference TRBV2 and TRBJ1-5, is EPEVTQTPSHQVTQMGQEVILRCVPISNHLYFYWYRQILGQKVEFLVSFYNNEISEKSEIFDDQFSVERPDGSNFTLKIRSTKLEDSAMYFCASRTDRVNQPQHFGDGTRLSIL.

The CDR3: CASSFSAGLASHEQYV. CDR3 bases: TGTGCCAGCAGCTTTTCGGCGGGACTAGCGTCCCACGAGCAGTACGTC. The chain employs TRBV11-2 and TRBJ2-7; 10 bases line up with TRBD2. This CDR3 spans 16 amino acids. V shed 3 bases and J 5 bases; nucleotides not matched to a gene: 10. In germline, CDR1 is SGHAT, CDR2 FQNNGV.